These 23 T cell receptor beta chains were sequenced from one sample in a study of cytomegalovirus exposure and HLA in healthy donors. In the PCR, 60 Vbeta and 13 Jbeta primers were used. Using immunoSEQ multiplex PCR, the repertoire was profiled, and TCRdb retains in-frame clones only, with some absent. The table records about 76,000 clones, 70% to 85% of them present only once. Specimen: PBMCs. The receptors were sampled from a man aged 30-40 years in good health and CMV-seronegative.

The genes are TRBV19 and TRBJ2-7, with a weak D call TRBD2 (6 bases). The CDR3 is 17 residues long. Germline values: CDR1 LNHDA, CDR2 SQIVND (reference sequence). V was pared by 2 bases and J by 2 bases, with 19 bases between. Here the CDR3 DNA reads TGTGCCAGTAGTATACCACCGCGACCTGGGAGGACCTACGAGCAGTACTTC. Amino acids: CASSIPPRPGRTYEQYF.

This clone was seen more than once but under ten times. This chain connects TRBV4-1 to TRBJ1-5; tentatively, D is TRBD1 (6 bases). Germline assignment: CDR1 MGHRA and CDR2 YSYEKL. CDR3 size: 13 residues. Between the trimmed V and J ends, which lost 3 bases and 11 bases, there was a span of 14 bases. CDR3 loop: CASSQTDRGSQHF. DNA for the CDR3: TGCGCCAGCAGCCAGACGGACAGAGGGTCCCAGCATTTT.

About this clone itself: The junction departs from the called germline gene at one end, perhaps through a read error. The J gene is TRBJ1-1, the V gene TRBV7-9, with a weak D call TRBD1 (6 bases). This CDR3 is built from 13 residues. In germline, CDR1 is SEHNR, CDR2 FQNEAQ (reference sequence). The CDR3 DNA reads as TGTGCCGGCAGTTCTAGGACAGTAAATATGGCTTTCTTT. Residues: CAGSSRTVNMAFF. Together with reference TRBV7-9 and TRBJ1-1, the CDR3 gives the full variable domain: DTGVSQNPRHKITKRGQNVTFRCDPISEHNRLYWYRQTLGQGPEFLTYFQNEAQLEKSRLLSDRFSAERPKGSFSTLEIQRTEQGDSAMYLCAGSSRTVNMAFFGQGTRLTVV.

CDR3 residues: CASSQDRGREQFF. DNA of the CDR3: TGCGCCAGCAGCCAAGACAGAGGGCGGGAGCAGTTCTTC. V usage is TRBV4-3 and J usage is TRBJ2-1; a possible D gene is TRBD2 (5 bases). CDR1 and CDR2 from the germline V gene are LGHNA and YSLEER. Trimming removed 0 bases from V and 10 bases from J, with 10 bases in between. This CDR3 contains 13 residues.

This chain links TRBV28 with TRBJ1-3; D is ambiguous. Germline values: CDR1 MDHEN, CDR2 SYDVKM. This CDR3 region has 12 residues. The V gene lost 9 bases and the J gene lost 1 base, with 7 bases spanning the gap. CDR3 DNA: TGTGCCAGTGAGGAGTCTGGAAACACCATATATTTT. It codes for CASEESGNTIYF.

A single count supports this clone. The CDR3 loop is CASSETYGYEQYF. The DNA of the CDR3 is TGTGCCAGCAGTGAAACGTACGGTTACGAGCAGTACTTC. The V call is TRBV6-1, the J call TRBJ2-7; D is undetermined. V was pared by 2 bases and J by 4 bases, with 9 bases between. Per germline, CDR1 MNHNS and CDR2 SASEGT. The CDR3 consists of 13 residues.

CDR3 amino acids: CATFGRALSGNTIYF. The CDR3 DNA is TGTGCCACCTTCGGTAGAGCTCTCTCTGGAAACACCATATATTTT. The rearrangement uses TRBV19 and TRBJ1-3; no clear D. CDR3 length: 15 amino acids. V dropped 10 bases and J dropped 0 bases, with 16 bases sitting between them. The germline CDR1 and CDR2 sequences are LNHDA and SQIVND (reference sequence).

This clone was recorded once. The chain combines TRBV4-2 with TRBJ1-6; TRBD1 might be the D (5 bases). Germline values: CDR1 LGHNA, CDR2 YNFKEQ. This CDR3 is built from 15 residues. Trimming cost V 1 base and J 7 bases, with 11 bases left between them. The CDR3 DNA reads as TGTGCCAGCAGCCAAGTAACAGGCCCCAATTCACCCCTCCACTTT. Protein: CASSQVTGPNSPLHF.

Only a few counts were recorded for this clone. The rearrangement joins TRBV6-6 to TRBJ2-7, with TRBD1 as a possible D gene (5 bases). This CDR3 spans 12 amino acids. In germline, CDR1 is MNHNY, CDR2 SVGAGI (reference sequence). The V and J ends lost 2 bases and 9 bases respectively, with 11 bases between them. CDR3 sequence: CASSYGASWQYF. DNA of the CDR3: TGTGCCAGCAGTTACGGGGCCTCATGGCAGTACTTC.

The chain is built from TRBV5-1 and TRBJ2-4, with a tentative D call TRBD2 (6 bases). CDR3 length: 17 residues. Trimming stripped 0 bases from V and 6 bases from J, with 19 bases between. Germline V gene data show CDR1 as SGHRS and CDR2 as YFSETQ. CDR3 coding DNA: TGCGCCAGCAGCTTGGTATCGGGGGATCGGGGTAGAAACATTCAGTACTTC. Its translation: CASSLVSGDRGRNIQYF.

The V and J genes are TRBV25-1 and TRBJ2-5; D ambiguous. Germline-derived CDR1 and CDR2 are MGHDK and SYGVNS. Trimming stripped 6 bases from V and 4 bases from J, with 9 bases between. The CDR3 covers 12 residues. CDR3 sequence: CASSQGVETQYF. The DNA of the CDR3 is TGTGCCAGCAGCCAAGGAGTAGAGACCCAGTACTTC.

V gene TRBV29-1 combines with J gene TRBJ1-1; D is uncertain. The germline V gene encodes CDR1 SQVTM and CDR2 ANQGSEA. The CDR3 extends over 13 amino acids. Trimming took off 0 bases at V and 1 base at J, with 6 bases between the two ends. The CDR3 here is CSVEEAPNTEAFF. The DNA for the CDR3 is TGCAGCGTTGAAGAAGCACCGAACACTGAAGCTTTCTTT.

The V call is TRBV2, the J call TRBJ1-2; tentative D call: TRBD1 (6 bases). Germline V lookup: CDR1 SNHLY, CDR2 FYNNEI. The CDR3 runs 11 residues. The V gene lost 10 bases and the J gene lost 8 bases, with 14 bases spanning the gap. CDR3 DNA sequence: TGTGCCAAGCAAGGGGGAGAGGGCTACACCTTC. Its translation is CAKQGGEGYTF. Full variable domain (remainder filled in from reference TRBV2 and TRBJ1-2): EPEVTQTPSHQVTQMGQEVILRCVPISNHLYFYWYRQILGQKVEFLVSFYNNEISEKSEIFDDQFSVERPDGSNFTLKIRSTKLEDSAMYFCAKQGGEGYTFGSGTRLTVV.

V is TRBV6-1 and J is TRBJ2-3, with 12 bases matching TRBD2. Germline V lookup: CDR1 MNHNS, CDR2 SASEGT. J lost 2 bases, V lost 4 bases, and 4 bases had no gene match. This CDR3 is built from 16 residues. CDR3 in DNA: TGTGCCAGCAGTGCCCGACTAGCGGGGGACACAGATACGCAGTATTTT. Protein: CASSARLAGDTDTQYF.

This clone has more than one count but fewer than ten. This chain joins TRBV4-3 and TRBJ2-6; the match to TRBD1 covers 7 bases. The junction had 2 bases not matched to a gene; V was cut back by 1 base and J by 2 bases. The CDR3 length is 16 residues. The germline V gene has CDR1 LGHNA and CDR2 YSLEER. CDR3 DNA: TGCGCCAGCAGCCAAGGGACAGGAACTGGGGCCAACGTCCTGACTTTC. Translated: CASSQGTGTGANVLTF.

Here the CDR3 reads CASSLGLAGTDTQYF. The CDR3 nucleotides are TGTGCCAGCAGCCTGGGACTAGCGGGAACGGATACGCAGTATTTT. This chain links TRBV6-4 with TRBJ2-3, with 13 bases that match TRBD2. CDR1 MRHNA and CDR2 SNTAGT come from the germline V gene. The V and J ends lost 6 bases and 6 bases, in that order; junction bases with no gene match: 6. There are 15 residues in the CDR3.

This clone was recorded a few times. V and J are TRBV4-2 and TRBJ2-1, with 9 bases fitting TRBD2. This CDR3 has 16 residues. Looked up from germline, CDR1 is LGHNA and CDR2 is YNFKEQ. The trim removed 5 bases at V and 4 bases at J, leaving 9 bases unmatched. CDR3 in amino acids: CASSFSGSSLYNEQFF. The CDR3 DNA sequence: TGTGCCAGCAGCTTTAGCGGGAGCTCCCTTTACAATGAGCAGTTCTTC.

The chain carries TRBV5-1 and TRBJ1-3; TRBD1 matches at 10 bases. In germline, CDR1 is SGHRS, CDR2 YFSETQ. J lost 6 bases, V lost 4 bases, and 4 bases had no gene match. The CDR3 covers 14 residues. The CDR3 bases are TGCGCCAGCAGCCCGGGACAGGGGAAAAACACCATATATTTT. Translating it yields CASSPGQGKNTIYF. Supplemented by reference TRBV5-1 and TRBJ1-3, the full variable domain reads KAGVTQTPRYLIKTRGQQVTLSCSPISGHRSVSWYQQTPGQGLQFLFEYFSETQRNKGNFPGRFSGRQFSNSRSEMNVSTLELGDSALYLCASSPGQGKNTIYFGEGSWLTVV.

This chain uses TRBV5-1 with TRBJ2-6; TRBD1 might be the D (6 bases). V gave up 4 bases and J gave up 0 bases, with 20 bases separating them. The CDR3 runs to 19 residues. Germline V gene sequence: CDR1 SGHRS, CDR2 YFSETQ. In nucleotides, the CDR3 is TGCGCCAGCAGCCCCAGGGGAGTCCAGGGCGGCTCTGGGGCCAACGTCCTGACTTTC. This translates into CASSPRGVQGGSGANVLTF.

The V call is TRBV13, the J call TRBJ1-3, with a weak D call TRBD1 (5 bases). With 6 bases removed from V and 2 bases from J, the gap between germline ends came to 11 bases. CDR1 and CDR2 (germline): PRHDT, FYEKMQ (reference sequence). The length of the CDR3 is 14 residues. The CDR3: CASRPGTTGNTIYF. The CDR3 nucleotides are TGTGCCAGCAGACCCGGGACTACTGGAAACACCATATATTTT.

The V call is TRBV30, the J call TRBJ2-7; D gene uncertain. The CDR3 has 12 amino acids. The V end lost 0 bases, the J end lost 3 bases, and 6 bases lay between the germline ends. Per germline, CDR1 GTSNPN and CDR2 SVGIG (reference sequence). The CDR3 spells CAWSVHGYEQYF. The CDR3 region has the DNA TGTGCCTGGAGTGTACATGGCTACGAGCAGTACTTC.

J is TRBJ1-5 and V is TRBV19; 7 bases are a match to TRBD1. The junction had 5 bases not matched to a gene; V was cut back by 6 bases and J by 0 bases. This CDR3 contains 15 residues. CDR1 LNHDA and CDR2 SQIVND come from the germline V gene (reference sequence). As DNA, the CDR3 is TGTGCCAGTAGCTTGACAGGGTATAGCAATCAGCCCCAGCATTTT. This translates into CASSLTGYSNQPQHF.

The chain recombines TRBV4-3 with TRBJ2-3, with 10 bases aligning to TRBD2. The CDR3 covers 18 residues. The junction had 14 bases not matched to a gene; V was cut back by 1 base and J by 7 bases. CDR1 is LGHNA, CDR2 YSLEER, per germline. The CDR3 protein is CASSQAPSGTSATNTQYF. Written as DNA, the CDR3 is TGCGCCAGCAGCCAAGCCCCATCCGGGACTAGCGCGACGAATACGCAGTATTTT.